This T cell receptor beta chain was captured in a study of T cell repertoires in cytomegalovirus infection. Study details: From public TCR beta signatures came an indication of both CMV infection and matching HLA type. Study conclusions and caveats: Identification of carriers of CMV plus the relevant HLA was performed using cumulative public TCR beta family frequency. Dominating the ex vivo response were TCR beta clonotypes that were CMV-specific and HLA-C-restricted.

Each CDR3 protein gets one entry after TCRdb re-called the reads with MiXCR. The sample includes fewer than 200,000 distinct CDR3 sequences, about a tenth of them seen just once. This CDR3 has 17 residues. Germline CDR1 reads ENHRY; CDR2 reads SYGVKD. The trim removed 3 bases at V and 8 bases at J, leaving 13 bases unmatched. Concerning this clonotype itself: Its antigen is undetermined.

The sequence came from a human donor in good health (CMV status not recorded). Some clones in this sample may be carry-over from other donors' samples. The J gene is TRBJ2-1, the V gene TRBV10-3, with TRBD1 matching over 10 bases. Sequencing was done on a sample of PBMCs. Written as DNA, the CDR3 is TGTGCCATCAGTGACAGACTCGTCGGGACAGGGGACGATGAGCAGTTCTTC. Protein sequence: CAISDRLVGTGDDEQFF.